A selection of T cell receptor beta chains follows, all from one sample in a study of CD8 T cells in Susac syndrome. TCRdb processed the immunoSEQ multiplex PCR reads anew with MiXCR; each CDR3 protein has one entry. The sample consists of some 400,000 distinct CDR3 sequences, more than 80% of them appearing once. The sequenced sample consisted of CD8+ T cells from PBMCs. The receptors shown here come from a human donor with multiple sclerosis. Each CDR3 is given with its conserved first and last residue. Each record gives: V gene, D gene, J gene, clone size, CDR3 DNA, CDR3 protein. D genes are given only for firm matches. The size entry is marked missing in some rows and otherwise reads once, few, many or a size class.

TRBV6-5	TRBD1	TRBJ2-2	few	TGTGCCCACAGGGGGACCGGGGAGCTGTTTTTT	CAHRGTGELFF
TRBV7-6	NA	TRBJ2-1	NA	TGTGCCAGCAGCTCAATACCGGGTCTCTCCTACAATGAGCAGTTCTTC	CASSSIPGLSYNEQFF
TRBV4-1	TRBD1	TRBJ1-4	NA	TGCGCCAGCAGCCGATTACAGGGGGAATTGGGTAATGAAAAACTGTTTTTT	CASSRLQGELGNEKLFF
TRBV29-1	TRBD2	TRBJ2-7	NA	TGCAGCGTCAGAATAGCGGGGAGCTCCTACGAGCAGTACTTC	CSVRIAGSSYEQYF
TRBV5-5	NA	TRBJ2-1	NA	TGTGCCAGCAGCCGGAGGCTATGGACCCTTACCGATGAGCAGTTCTTC	CASSRRLWTLTDEQFF
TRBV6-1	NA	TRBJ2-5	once	TGTGCCAGCAGCCGACCCCCAACGGGGGAACCGCAAGAGACCCAGTACTTC	CASSRPPTGEPQETQYF
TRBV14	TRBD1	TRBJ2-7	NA	TGTGCCAGCAGCCAAGTCTGGGGACAGCTCGACGAGCAGTACTTC	CASSQVWGQLDEQYF
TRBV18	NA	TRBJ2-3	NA	TGTGCCAGCTCGGGGAGCGACAGCACAGATACGCAGTATTTT	CASSGSDSTDTQYF
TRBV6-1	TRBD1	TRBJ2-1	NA	TGTGCCAGCAGAACAAACCGGGACAGGGGTAACGATGAGCAGTTCTTC	CASRTNRDRGNDEQFF
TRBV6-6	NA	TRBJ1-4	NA	TGTGCCAGCAGTTCTTTGGGACCAGCAAATGAAAAACTGTTTTTT	CASSSLGPANEKLFF
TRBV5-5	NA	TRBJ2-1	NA	TGTGCCAGCAGCCGAACCGGGACACCCGATGAGCAGTTCTTC	CASSRTGTPDEQFF
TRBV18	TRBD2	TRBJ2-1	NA	TGTGCCAGCTCACCAAGGACTAGCGGTTCCTACAATGAGCAGTTCTTC	CASSPRTSGSYNEQFF
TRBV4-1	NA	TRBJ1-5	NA	TGCGCCAGCAGCCACAGCGGGGGCCCAAGCAATCAGCCCCAGCATTTT	CASSHSGGPSNQPQHF
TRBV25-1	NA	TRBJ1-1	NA	TGTGCCAGCAGTACCGACGGAGGGGCAAACACTGAAGCTTTCTTT	CASSTDGGANTEAFF
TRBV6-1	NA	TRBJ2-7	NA	TGTGCCAGCAGTGAGCCTCAGGGGCCGAAATCCTACGAGCAGTACTTC	CASSEPQGPKSYEQYF
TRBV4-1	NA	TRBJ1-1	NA	TGCGCCAGCAGCCAAGAGGATTTGGTGATGAACACTGAAGCTTTCTTT	CASSQEDLVMNTEAFF
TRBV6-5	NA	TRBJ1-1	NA	TGTGCCAGCAGTTACTCTAAGGGGACGGAGAAGGGCACTGAAGCTTTCTTT	CASSYSKGTEKGTEAFF
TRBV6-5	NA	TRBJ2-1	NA	TGTGCCAGCAGCTCAGGGGCGCCCCATGAGCAGTTCTTC	CASSSGAPHEQFF
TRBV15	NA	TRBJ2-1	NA	TGTGCCACCAGCAGCGTAGCTGAGAGCTCCTACAATGAGCAGTTCTTC	CATSSVAESSYNEQFF
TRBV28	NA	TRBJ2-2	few	TGTGCCAGCAGTTCCCCAGGCGGGGAGCTGTTTTTT	CASSSPGGELFF
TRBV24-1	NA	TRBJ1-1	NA	TGTGCCACCACCGGCACGGCTGAAGCTTTCTTT	CATTGTAEAFF
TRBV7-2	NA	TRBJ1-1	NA	TGTGCCAGCAGCTCCCAATTCGCTGAAGCTTTCTTT	CASSSQFAEAFF
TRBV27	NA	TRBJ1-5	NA	TGTGCCAGCAAACAATGGGATAGCAATCAGCCCCAGCATTTT	CASKQWDSNQPQHF
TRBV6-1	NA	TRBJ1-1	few	TGTGCCAGCAGTGACCGGGGGAACACTGAAGCTTTCTTT	CASSDRGNTEAFF
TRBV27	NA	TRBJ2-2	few	TGTGCCAGCAGCGGGACTACCGGGGAGCTGTTTTTT	CASSGTTGELFF
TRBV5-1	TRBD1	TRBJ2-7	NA	TGCGCCAGCAGCTTGGCCCTGGGGGGACAGGGGTCCTACGAGCAGTACTTC	CASSLALGGQGSYEQYF
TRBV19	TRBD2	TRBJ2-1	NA	TGTGCCAGTAACCTGCTAGCGGGGGCCTACAATGAGCAGTTCTTC	CASNLLAGAYNEQFF
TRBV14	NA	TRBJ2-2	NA	TGTGCCAGCAGCCAACTACAGGGCGTACCTAACACCGGGGAGCTGTTTTTT	CASSQLQGVPNTGELFF
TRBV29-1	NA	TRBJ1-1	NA	TGCAGCGTAGAAGACAGGCTGAACACTGAAGCTTTCTTT	CSVEDRLNTEAFF
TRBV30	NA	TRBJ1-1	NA	TGTGCCTGGACCCGAAGGAACACTGAAGCTTTCTTT	CAWTRRNTEAFF
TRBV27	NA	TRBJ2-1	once	TGTGCCAGCAGCTATGGTCCCGGAGCGTACAATGAGCAGTTCTTC	CASSYGPGAYNEQFF
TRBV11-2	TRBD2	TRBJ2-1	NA	TGTGCCAGCAGCTTACTAGCGGGAGGGCCTAGTAATGAGCAGTTCTTC	CASSLLAGGPSNEQFF
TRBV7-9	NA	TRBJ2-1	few	TGTGCCAGCAGACTAGGTGGCAATGAGCAGTTCTTC	CASRLGGNEQFF
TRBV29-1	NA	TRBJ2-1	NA	TGCAGCGTTGACTTCGAGGGTTACAATGAGCAGTTCTTC	CSVDFEGYNEQFF
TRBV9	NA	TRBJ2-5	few	TGTGCCAGCAGCGACCGAACCGGGACCTTGGGAGAGACCCAGTACTTC	CASSDRTGTLGETQYF
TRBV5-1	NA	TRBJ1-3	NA	TGCGCCAGCAGCAGTGACAGCCGCTCTGGAAACACCATATATTTT	CASSSDSRSGNTIYF
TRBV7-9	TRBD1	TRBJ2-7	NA	TGTGCCAGCAGTCCGACAGGGGGTTTCCCCTACGAGCAGTACTTC	CASSPTGGFPYEQYF
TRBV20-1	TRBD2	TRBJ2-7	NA	TGCAGTGCTAGAGATTTCAGGCTAGCGGGGGGACCCGAGCAGTACTTC	CSARDFRLAGGPEQYF
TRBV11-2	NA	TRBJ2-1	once	TGTGCCAGCAGCTTGAATGCCCGCTCCTACAATGAGCAGTTCTTC	CASSLNARSYNEQFF
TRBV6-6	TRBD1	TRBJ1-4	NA	TGTGCCAGCAGTTTCCTACAGGGGTCGATGGGTGAAAAACTGTTTTTT	CASSFLQGSMGEKLFF
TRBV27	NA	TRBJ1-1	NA	TGTGCCAGCAGTTTAGTGGTGTCCCAGGGGCCCAGGTACACTGAAGCTTTCTTT	CASSLVVSQGPRYTEAFF
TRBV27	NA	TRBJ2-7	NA	TGTGCCAGCAGTTCCCGGGAGAGGGGGGTCTACGAGCAGTACTTC	CASSSRERGVYEQYF
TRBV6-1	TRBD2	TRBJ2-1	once	TGTGCCAGCAGTACCGGACTAGCGGGGATCTCCTACAATGAGCAGTTCTTC	CASSTGLAGISYNEQFF
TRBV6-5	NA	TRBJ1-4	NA	TGTGCCAGCAGTTACTCTTGGGGTACAACTAATGAAAAACTGTTTTTT	CASSYSWGTTNEKLFF
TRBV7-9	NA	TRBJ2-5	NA	TGTGCCAGCAGCTTTGTAGGAGGGGAGACCCAGTACTTC	CASSFVGGETQYF
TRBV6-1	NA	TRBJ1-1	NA	TGTGCCAGCAGTACAGGGCTGACAGAGGCTTTCTTT	CASSTGLTEAFF
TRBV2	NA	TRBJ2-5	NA	TGTGCCAGCAGTGAGGCCGATCTGCAAGAGACCCAGTACTTC	CASSEADLQETQYF
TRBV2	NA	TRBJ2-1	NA	TGTGCCAGCAGTGACCAGGGAGGAAGGAATGAGCAGTTCTTC	CASSDQGGRNEQFF
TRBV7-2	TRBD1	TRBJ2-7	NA	TGTGCCAGCAGCTTGACAGGGGGCCCTAGCTCCTACGAGCAGTACTTC	CASSLTGGPSSYEQYF
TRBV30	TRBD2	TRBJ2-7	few	TGTGCGGAGTCCCCCCGGGGGGAGTCCTACGAGCAGTACTTC	CAESPRGESYEQYF